What follows describes a single TCR beta chain. The antigen is undetermined. The CDR3 totals 14 residues. J was trimmed by 3 bases and V by 3 bases; bases with no gene match: 1. The V gene's germline CDR1 is MRHNA and CDR2 SNTAGT. The sample originates from a study of T cell responses to AZD1222 COVID-19 vaccine. Libraries were prepared by immunoSEQ multiplex PCR; TCRdb keeps only in-frame clonotypes and omits some of them. The data contain some 120,000 clones, about nine tenths of them singletons. Broader study findings: Donors skewed white British and female; clonal diversity was possibly underestimated. Just a handful of people given AZD1222 tested seropositive at baseline. Regions 160-218 and 743-854 dominated among vaccine-associated CD4 TCRs spanning spike. Reports indicate that nearly half of spike-specific TCRs are directed at unmutated variant regions.

The TCR sequence derives from an adult in good health. The chain combines TRBV6-4 with TRBJ2-2, with TRBD1 matching over 7 bases. Sample: peripheral blood, taken on day 0 of AZD1222 vaccination. The CDR3: CASSETGYTGELFF. The CDR3 nucleotides are TGTGCCAGCAGTGAGACAGGGTACACCGGGGAGCTGTTTTTT.